A single sample is the source of the 8 T cell receptor beta chains below, sequenced in a study of blood T cell repertoires in COVID-19. Generated by immunoSEQ multiplex PCR, the TCRdb table keeps only in-frame clones and is missing some. The data hold approximately 150,000 clones, with roughly 90% observed a single time. The sample consisted of peripheral blood. These receptors originate from a man between 60 and 70 years old with active or convalescent COVID-19.

The CDR3, as DNA: TGTGCCAGCAGTTTATACGGGGACGAGCAGTACTTC. Translated: CASSLYGDEQYF. The J gene is TRBJ2-7, the V gene TRBV27, with TRBD2 as a possible D gene (5 bases). V was shortened by 1 base and J by 5 bases, with 6 bases between the two germline ends. The CDR3 runs 12 residues. CDR1 is MNHEY, CDR2 SMNVEV, per germline (reference sequence).

The rearrangement uses TRBV12-3 or TRBV12-4 and TRBJ2-3; the D gene is possibly TRBD1 (5 bases). V was cut by 6 bases and J by 1 base, with 5 bases left in between. The CDR3 is 12 amino acids. The DNA of the CDR3 is TGTGCCAGCAGCAGGGGCACAGATACGCAGTATTTT. This translates into CASSRGTDTQYF.

With regard to this clone: The sample carries other DNA sequences with the same CDR3. The rearrangement links TRBV7-9 to TRBJ1-1, with TRBD1 matching 8 bases. V trimming: 5 bases; J trimming: 2 bases; junction bases outside the gene matches: 4. The CDR3 spans 14 residues. Germline CDR1 reads SEHNR; CDR2 reads FQNEAQ (reference sequence). The CDR3 is CASSLGQGNTEAFF. The CDR3 DNA follows: TGTGCCAGCAGCCTCGGACAGGGAAACACTGAAGCTTTCTTT.

The chain has TRBV4-1 and TRBJ2-1, with 11 bases fitting TRBD2. The CDR3 consists of 17 residues. V was pared by 4 bases and J by 10 bases, with 15 bases of the junction left unmatched. CDR1 MGHRA and CDR2 YSYEKL come from the germline V gene. CDR3 DNA sequence: TGCGCCAGCAGCCGGGTAGAGGGACTAGCGGCGAAGCACGAGCAGTTCTTC. Encoded protein: CASSRVEGLAAKHEQFF.

In DNA form, the CDR3 reads TGTGCCAGCAGTTACTCTAAGACAGCATCTCAGGGCTACACCTTC. Protein: CASSYSKTASQGYTF. The V call is TRBV6-5, the J call TRBJ1-2, with TRBD1 as a possible D gene (5 bases). Looked up from germline, CDR1 is MNHEY and CDR2 is SVGAGI. The CDR3 has 15 amino acids. Trimming stripped 0 bases from V and 8 bases from J, with 16 bases between.

The chain uses TRBV24-1 and TRBJ1-4; unclear D gene. Germline V gene sequence: CDR1 KGHDR, CDR2 SFDVKD. The germline V and J ends were trimmed by 5 bases and 10 bases, with 19 bases remaining between them. The CDR3 spans 15 residues. The CDR3 nucleotides read TGTGCCACCAGTGTCCCAGGCCAAGGCTCTGGAAAACTGTTTTTT. This sequence encodes CATSVPGQGSGKLFF.

The chain joins TRBV5-6 to TRBJ1-1; D unclear. Trimming took off 6 bases at V and 4 bases at J, with 7 bases between the two ends. Germline lookup yields CDR1 SGHDT and CDR2 YYEEEE. This CDR3 is 11 amino acids long. The CDR3 here is CASTGSTEAFF. The CDR3, as DNA: TGTGCCAGCACCGGGTCCACTGAAGCTTTCTTT. Combining the CDR3 with reference TRBV5-6 and TRBJ1-1 gives the whole variable domain DAGVTQSPTHLIKTRGQQVTLRCSPKSGHDTVSWYQQALGQGPQFIFQYYEEEERQRGNFPDRFSGHQFPNYSSELNVNALLLGDSALYLCASTGSTEAFFGQGTRLTVV.

The J gene is TRBJ1-2, the V gene TRBV19; 7 bases line up with TRBD1. Trimming took 4 bases from V and 8 from J; bases not matched to a gene: 4. Germline V gene sequence: CDR1 LNHDA, CDR2 SQIVND (reference sequence). This CDR3 contains 12 residues. CDR3 sequence: CASSTGQAGYTF. In DNA form, the CDR3 reads TGTGCCAGTAGTACTGGACAGGCCGGCTACACCTTC.